At least ten counts were recorded for the clone carrying this T cell receptor (beta chain). Antigen: not known. CDR1 is MDHEN, CDR2 SYDVKM, per germline. Trimming took 5 bases from V and 2 from J, leaving 12 bases between them. The CDR3 loop spans 14 amino acids. These data come from a study of CD8 T cells in ankylosing spondylitis. The study, taken as a whole, reports: A TCR beta motif of several highly homologous variants seemed to mark ankylosing spondylitis blood. Those disease-linked clones were CD8+; they were also relatively rare in peripheral blood. Earlier authors reported some of these motif variants in reactive arthritis synovial fluid and blood.

Quantitative barcoded 5'-RACE was used to prepare TCR beta libraries. TCRdb used MiXCR to reprocess the 5' RACE reads, holding one entry per CDR3 protein. The sample has under 150,000 distinct CDR3 sequences, about an eighth seen once; the top ten hold over 4%. The source material was blood, either unsorted or a sorted T cell fraction (not recorded which). The receptor was isolated from a female donor with ankylosing spondylitis or in good health (not recorded which). The chain joins TRBV28 to TRBJ1-2, with D unclear. The CDR3 here is CASSPPGSNYGYTF. Here the CDR3 DNA reads TGTGCCAGCAGTCCCCCGGGGTCGAACTATGGCTACACCTTC.